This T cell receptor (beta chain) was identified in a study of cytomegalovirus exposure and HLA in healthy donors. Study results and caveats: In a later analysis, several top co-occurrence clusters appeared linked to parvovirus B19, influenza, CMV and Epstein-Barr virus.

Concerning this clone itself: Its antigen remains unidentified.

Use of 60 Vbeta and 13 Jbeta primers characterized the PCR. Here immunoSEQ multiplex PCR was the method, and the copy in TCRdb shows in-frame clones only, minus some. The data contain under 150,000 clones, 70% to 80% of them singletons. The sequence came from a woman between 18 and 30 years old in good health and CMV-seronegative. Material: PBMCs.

The DNA for the CDR3 is TGTGCCAGCAGTTCACAGGGGAAAGCTTTCTTT. It yields the protein CASSSQGKAFF. The V gene is TRBV6-5, the J gene TRBJ1-1, with TRBD1 matching over 7 bases. The CDR3 has 11 residues. Germline CDR1 MNHEY, CDR2 SVGAGI. V was clipped by 4 bases and J by 9 bases; unmatched bases: 2.